This T cell receptor (beta chain) comes out of a study of beta chain features in type 1 diabetes. Overall study findings and caveats: Patients with Type 1 diabetes showed moderately but significantly shorter TCRB CDR3s in all four CD4+ subsets. PCR might show a preference for shorter templates, equally across patients and controls. Type 1 diabetes patients had VDJ junctions that carried fewer insertions and more deletions.

The study reverse transcribed the entire isolated RNA, so it sequenced expressed TCRB transcripts. The method was immunoSEQ multiplex PCR; TCRdb's version includes in-frame clones alone and lacks a portion of them. This table holds a few hundred thousand clones, roughly 12% found once. V lost 5 bases and J lost 6, with 7 bases in between. Looked up from germline, CDR1 is MNHEY and CDR2 is SMNVEV (reference sequence). The length of the CDR3 is 12 residues. The sample holds a few counts of this clone. Its antigen is unidentified. Material for sequencing was naive CD4+ T cells from blood. The V call is TRBV27, the J call TRBJ1-4; D is unresolved. This receptor was taken from a woman between 18 and 30 years old with type 1 diabetes. The DNA of the CDR3 is TGTGCCAGCAGTAACAGAGATGAAAAACTGTTTTTT. It specifies CASSNRDEKLFF.